Listed here are 18 T cell receptor beta chains from one sample, sequenced in a study of T cell responses to AZD1222 COVID-19 vaccine listed by TCRdb under 2021. Libraries were constructed by the immunoSEQ multiplex PCR assay. What TCRdb holds here is the immuneACCESS table cut down to in-frame rearrangements. Part of the clones is not present; checked against another copy, under half of the missing clones reflect an unresolved V gene, and the others are unexplained. The sample table contains roughly 140,000 clones; only one count was recorded for approximately 89% of them. The ten biggest clones cover 2% to 2.5% of the sample. Interpreted using the paper, the time point label stands for: baseline before first vaccination. The specimen was peripheral blood, collected on day 0 of AZD1222 vaccination. Source of these receptors: an adult in good health.

The chain combines TRBV19 with TRBJ2-2; D unclear. CDR3 size: 14 residues. Germline V lookup: CDR1 LNHDA, CDR2 SQIVND (reference sequence). V was trimmed by 0 bases and J by 5 bases, leaving 7 bases between them. CDR3 sequence: CASSIDWGTGELFF. The CDR3 DNA reads TGTGCCAGTAGTATAGATTGGGGAACCGGGGAGCTGTTTTTT.

The chain couples TRBV19 to TRBJ1-5; possibly TRBD1 for D (5 bases). Germline loops: CDR1 LNHDA, CDR2 SQIVND (reference sequence). V was clipped by 9 bases and J by 6 bases, with 9 bases between them. The CDR3 loop spans 11 amino acids. The CDR3 loop is CASGGGQPQHF. The CDR3 DNA reads as TGTGCCAGCGGGGGGGGTCAGCCCCAGCATTTT.

The V gene is TRBV4-3, the J gene TRBJ2-5; possibly TRBD2 for D (6 bases). Germline loops: CDR1 LGHNA, CDR2 YSLEER. V was shortened by 0 bases and J by 7 bases, with 12 bases between the two germline ends. The CDR3 consists of 14 residues. Written as DNA, the CDR3 is TGCGCCAGCAGCCAAGACCCCCTCGGGGGGACCCAGTACTTC. Protein: CASSQDPLGGTQYF.

V gene TRBV7-9 combines with J gene TRBJ2-7; D may be TRBD2 (6 bases). The CDR3 extends over 12 amino acids. Between the trimmed V and J ends, which lost 4 bases and 9 bases, there was a span of 13 bases. CDR1 and CDR2 from the germline V gene are SEHNR and FQNEAQ (reference sequence). The chain's CDR3 is CASSSPTGRQYF. As DNA, the CDR3 is TGTGCCAGCAGCTCCCCTACCGGGAGGCAGTACTTC.

V and J are TRBV10-3 and TRBJ1-6; a weak D match, TRBD1 (5 bases). The CDR3 contains 15 residues. Germline lookup yields CDR1 ENHRY and CDR2 SYGVKD. Between the trimmed V and J ends, which lost 6 bases and 6 bases, there was a span of 15 bases. CDR3 sequence reads: CAIRPGLSANSPLHF. The CDR3 nucleotides are TGTGCCATCAGGCCGGGACTTTCGGCTAATTCACCCCTCCACTTT.

This chain uses TRBV18 with TRBJ2-1; no clear D. CDR1 and CDR2 (germline): KGHSH, LQKENI. The CDR3 sequence is 15 residues long. Deletions cut 3 bases from V and 5 bases from J, with 14 bases between. The CDR3 sequence: CASSPLPVTHNEQFF. The CDR3 nucleotides read TGTGCCAGCTCACCCCTCCCGGTGACACACAATGAGCAGTTCTTC.

The chain employs TRBV29-1 and TRBJ2-3; unclear D gene. Germline values: CDR1 SQVTM, CDR2 ANQGSEA. V gave up 3 bases and J gave up 4 bases, with 5 bases separating them. This CDR3 comprises 11 residues. The DNA for the CDR3 is TGCAGCGTTGACGGGTCAGATACGCAGTATTTT. Translated, it gives CSVDGSDTQYF.

This rearrangement joins TRBV5-8 to TRBJ1-5, with TRBD1 as a possible D gene (5 bases). The CDR3 covers 15 residues. CDR1 and CDR2 from the germline V gene are SGHTS and YDEGEE. V lost 5 bases, J lost 2 bases, and 14 bases lay in between. This CDR3 is CASRSGDFGNQPQHF. The DNA of the CDR3 is TGTGCCAGCAGGTCGGGGGACTTCGGCAATCAGCCCCAGCATTTT. Full variable domain (missing parts from reference TRBV5-8 and TRBJ1-5): EAGVTQSPTHLIKTRGQQATLRCSPISGHTSVYWYQQALGLGLQFLLWYDEGEERNRGNFPPRFSGRQFPNYSSELNVNALELEDSALYLCASRSGDFGNQPQHFGDGTRLSIL.

The chain carries TRBV12-2 and TRBJ1-5; no check of the table's D call, TRBD1, against the DNA was made. TRBV12-2 is designated a pseudogene. The CDR3 spans 12 residues. The CDR3: CASRLAGQGGHF. In DNA form, the CDR3 reads TGTGCAAGTCGCTTAGCAGGACAGGGCGGGCATTTT.

The chain has TRBV14 and TRBJ2-3, with D perhaps TRBD1 or TRBD2 (5 bases each). The CDR3 sequence is 15 residues long. CDR1 and CDR2 from the germline V gene are SGHDN and FVKESK. V lost 5 bases and J 2 bases, leaving 14 bases between the germline ends. The CDR3: CASSVRDLLTDTQYF. The DNA for the CDR3 is TGTGCCAGCAGCGTTCGGGACCTACTCACAGATACGCAGTATTTT.

The V gene is TRBV2, the J gene TRBJ1-1, with D perhaps TRBD1 (5 bases). Trimming shortened V by 6 bases and J by 1 base, and 9 bases separated the two germline ends. The CDR3 extends over 13 amino acids. Looked up from germline, CDR1 is SNHLY and CDR2 is FYNNEI. This CDR3 is CASRNQGNTEAFF. The CDR3 coding sequence is TGTGCCAGCAGGAATCAGGGGAACACTGAAGCTTTCTTT.

Only a few counts were recorded for this clone. This chain connects TRBV19 to TRBJ2-1; 7 bases fit TRBD2. The V gene end was trimmed by 9 bases and the J gene end by 4 bases; junction bases not matched to a gene: 18. The germline V gene has CDR1 LNHDA and CDR2 SQIVND (reference sequence). This CDR3 has 17 residues. This CDR3 is CASAQGGSNPVYNEQFF. CDR3 sequence (DNA): TGTGCCAGCGCCCAGGGCGGGAGTAATCCGGTGTACAATGAGCAGTTCTTC.

The chain carries TRBV7-2 and TRBJ1-2; no definite D call. The CDR3 is 12 residues long. Germline loops: CDR1 SGHTA, CDR2 FQGNSA. V was shortened by 3 bases and J by 8 bases, with 10 bases between the two germline ends. The CDR3 here is CASSLRSRGYTF. The CDR3 DNA reads as TGTGCCAGCAGCTTGAGGTCGCGGGGCTACACCTTC.

This sequence joins TRBV27 and TRBJ2-7, with 9 bases fitting TRBD2. Germline-derived CDR1 and CDR2 are MNHEY and SMNVEV (reference sequence). Trimming at V came to 0 bases and at J to 5 bases, leaving 5 bases not matched to a gene. This CDR3 has 15 amino acids. The CDR3 nucleotides are TGTGCCAGCAGTTTATCGACTAGCGGTAGTAACGAGCAGTACTTC. Translated, it gives CASSLSTSGSNEQYF.

This chain links TRBV5-1 with TRBJ2-1; the D gene is possibly TRBD2 (5 bases). The CDR3 covers 14 residues. Germline values: CDR1 SGHRS, CDR2 YFSETQ. Between the trimmed V and J ends, which lost 0 bases and 2 bases, there was a span of 6 bases. The DNA of the CDR3 is TGCGCCAGCAGCTTGGGGACTGCCTACAATGAGCAGTTCTTC. It yields the protein CASSLGTAYNEQFF.

This clone was observed a single time. The chain links TRBV2 to TRBJ2-1, with 8 bases aligning to TRBD1. The ends lost 5 bases at V and 9 bases at J; junction bases unmatched: 21. This CDR3 contains 18 residues. Per the germline V gene, CDR1 is SNHLY and CDR2 is FYNNEI. The CDR3 loop is CASSFQGAFANRPIEQFF. The CDR3, as DNA: TGTGCCAGCAGTTTTCAGGGGGCGTTCGCAAATCGTCCCATTGAGCAGTTCTTC.

In this sample, this clone turned up once. The chain links TRBV9 to TRBJ2-3; TRBD1 matches at 9 bases. J was trimmed by 14 bases and V by 4 bases; bases with no gene match: 8. Germline loops: CDR1 SGDLS, CDR2 YYNGEE. This CDR3 spans 12 amino acids. The DNA of the CDR3 is TGTGCCAGCAGCCCAGGACAGGGGTCCCGGTATTTT. Translated, it gives CASSPGQGSRYF.

The rearrangement uses TRBV6-4 and TRBJ2-3, with TRBD1 matching over 7 bases. CDR1 MRHNA and CDR2 SNTAGT come from the germline V gene. The J segment lost 2 bases and the V segment lost 3 bases, leaving 5 bases of the junction unmatched. The CDR3 covers 15 residues. The CDR3 here is CASSDRDRITDTQYF. The CDR3 bases are TGTGCCAGCAGTGATCGGGACAGAATCACAGATACGCAGTATTTT.